Shown below are 18 T cell receptor beta chains from a single sample sequenced in a study of read filtering for tumor transcriptome and immune sequencing. The library was built from about 400 ng RNA with molecular barcoded adaptors for alpha/delta and beta/gamma chains. Each CDR3 protein gets one entry after TCRdb re-called the reads with MiXCR. The sample holds about 130,000 distinct CDR3 sequences, roughly 13% seen once. The sample taken for sequencing was a population of CD138-negative cells sorted from bone marrow. All receptors come from a donor aged 40 or over with multiple myeloma.

This clonotype was counted ten times or more. This chain joins TRBV7-2 and TRBJ2-1, with 12 bases identical to TRBD2. Per germline, CDR1 SGHTA and CDR2 FQGNSA. There are 15 residues in the CDR3. Unmatched junction bases numbered 0, after V lost 4 bases and J lost 2 bases. The CDR3 loop is CASSSSGRAYNEQFF. The CDR3 region has the DNA TGTGCCAGCAGCTCTAGCGGGAGGGCCTACAATGAGCAGTTCTTC.

The table lists this clonotype with many counts. The chain recombines TRBV6-6 with TRBJ2-5, with D hard to call. This CDR3 is built from 16 residues. V dropped 8 bases and J dropped 1 base, with 20 bases sitting between them. Germline CDR1 and CDR2: MNHNY and SVGAGI (reference sequence). Here the CDR3 reads CASGNLLLSFQETQYF. The CDR3 DNA sequence: TGTGCCAGCGGGAACTTGCTCCTAAGCTTCCAAGAGACCCAGTACTTC.

This clonotype was counted at least ten times. This chain links TRBV12-3 or TRBV12-4 with TRBJ2-1, with D unresolved. The CDR3 runs 13 residues. V gave up 4 bases and J gave up 6 bases, with 10 bases separating them. In DNA form, the CDR3 reads TGTGCCAGCAGTTCGGTTATCAGCAATGAGCAGTTCTTC. It specifies CASSSVISNEQFF.

Details on this clonotype: Its ends do not fully match the called genes, so a read error is possible. The chain employs TRBV5-1 and TRBJ1-1, with 10 positions matching TRBD1. In germline, CDR1 is SGHRS, CDR2 YFSETQ. CDR3 length equals 14 residues. CDR3 DNA: TGCGCCAGCAGCTCGGGACAGGGGAACACTGAAACTTTCTTT. It yields the protein CASSSGQGNTETFF.

Concerning this clonotype itself: A much larger clone is a single base away; this may be a read error. This chain's CDR3 is CGSEDRENTGELFF. CDR3 DNA: TGTGGCAGCGAGGACCGCGAGAACACCGGGGAGCTGTTTTTT. J is TRBJ2-2 and V is TRBV7-9; D call uncertain. CDR3 length: 14 residues. Germline loops: CDR1 SEHNR, CDR2 FQNEAQ (reference sequence).

This clonotype showed up many times. The V and J genes are TRBV5-1 and TRBJ2-3; TRBD2 matches 11 bases. This CDR3 contains 19 residues. Per the germline V gene, CDR1 is SGHRS and CDR2 is YFSETQ. With V trimmed by 3 bases and J by 6 bases, 18 bases remained unmatched. This chain's CDR3 is CASSSGRPGLAADGDTQYF. The CDR3, as DNA: TGCGCCAGCAGCTCGGGACGCCCGGGACTAGCGGCCGACGGGGATACGCAGTATTTT. Full variable domain (rest looked up from reference TRBV5-1 and TRBJ2-3): KAGVTQTPRYLIKTRGQQVTLSCSPISGHRSVSWYQQTPGQGLQFLFEYFSETQRNKGNFPGRFSGRQFSNSRSEMNVSTLELGDSALYLCASSSGRPGLAADGDTQYFGPGTRLTVL.

This clonotype showed up many times. V is TRBV5-1 and J is TRBJ1-1; D is uncertain. The CDR3 sequence is 14 residues long. Trimming left V 4 bases short and J 4 bases short, with 14 bases between. Germline V gives CDR1 SGHRS, CDR2 YFSETQ. DNA of the CDR3: TGCGCCAGCAGCCCCGCGAGTCGTGGCACTGAAGCTTTCTTT. Translation: CASSPASRGTEAFF.

This clonotype was found many times. This sequence joins TRBV29-1 and TRBJ2-3, with 11 nucleotides matching TRBD2. Germline CDR1 reads SQVTM; CDR2 reads ANQGSEA. The CDR3 loop spans 15 amino acids. Germline trimming cut 6 bases from V and 3 bases from J; bases unmatched to any gene: 8. CDR3 protein: CSVNRLAGLTDTQYF. The CDR3 nucleotides read TGCAGCGTGAACCGACTAGCGGGACTGACAGATACGCAGTATTTT.

There are a few counts of this clonotype. This may come from a read error, since a much larger clone is one base off. The chain's CDR3 is CAISRLAGVGNERFF. DNA for the CDR3: TGTGCCATCAGTCGACTAGCGGGAGTGGGCAATGAGCGGTTCTTC. The chain carries TRBV10-3 and TRBJ2-1; 12 bases agree with TRBD2. The CDR3 has 15 amino acids. CDR1 is ENHRY, CDR2 SYGVKD, per germline.

The table lists this clonotype with many counts. The chain couples TRBV29-1 to TRBJ1-2; no firm D call. The CDR3 has 17 amino acids. Between the trimmed V and J ends, which lost 6 bases and 6 bases, there was a span of 29 bases. Germline V CDR1 and CDR2: SQVTM, ANQGSEA. The CDR3 protein is CSVFQVGTDTRTDGYTF. CDR3 coding DNA: TGCAGCGTCTTTCAAGTTGGTACCGATACTAGGACCGATGGCTACACCTTC.

V usage is TRBV19 and J usage is TRBJ2-5, with a possible D match to TRBD1 (5 bases). Germline loops: CDR1 LNHDA, CDR2 SQIVND (reference sequence). The CDR3 totals 13 residues. Deletions cut 5 bases from V and 4 bases from J, with 11 bases between. CDR3 residues: CASSVTGAETQYF. The CDR3 bases are TGTGCCAGTAGTGTCACTGGGGCAGAGACCCAGTACTTC.

This clonotype showed up many times. The rearrangement links TRBV7-2 to TRBJ1-5; TRBD1 might be the D (5 bases). Between the trimmed V and J ends, which lost 5 bases and 6 bases, there was a span of 14 bases. CDR1 is SGHTA and CDR2 is FQGNSA in the germline V gene. This CDR3 has 14 amino acids. CDR3 residues: CASSVRGPVQPQHF. CDR3 DNA sequence: TGTGCCAGCAGCGTACGGGGCCCCGTTCAGCCCCAGCATTTT. Full variable domain (outside the CDR3, taken from reference TRBV7-2 and TRBJ1-5): GAGVSQSPSNKVTEKGKDVELRCDPISGHTALYWYRQSLGQGLEFLIYFQGNSAPDKSGLPSDRFSAERTGGSVSTLTIQRTQQEDSAVYLCASSVRGPVQPQHFGDGTRLSIL.

As regards this clonotype: Compared with germline, one end of the junction differs, possibly owing to a read error. The gene calls are TRBV6-2 or TRBV6-3 and TRBJ2-4; D is possibly TRBD1 or TRBD2 (6 bases each). The CDR3 loop spans 17 amino acids. Germline V gene sequence: CDR1 MNHEY, CDR2 SVGEGT. The CDR3 reads CASSLRGQKLARNIQYF. CDR3 DNA: TGTGCCAGCAGCCTAAGAGGACAGAAACTAGCCAGAAACATTCAGTACTTC.

This clonotype was recorded many times. V and J are TRBV29-1 and TRBJ1-5; tentatively, D is TRBD1 (5 bases). This CDR3 is 13 amino acids long. In germline, CDR1 is SQVTM, CDR2 ANQGSEA. V gave up 4 bases and J gave up 0 bases, with 7 bases separating them. CDR3 nucleotide sequence: TGCAGCGTTGTGACAGATAGCAATCAGCCCCAGCATTTT. It codes for CSVVTDSNQPQHF.

This clonotype came up many times. The gene calls are TRBV20-1 and TRBJ2-1; 8 bases match TRBD2. V shed 1 base, J shed 0 bases, and the junction held 20 bases outside the gene matches. CDR1 and CDR2 from the germline V gene are DFQATT and SNEGSKA (reference sequence). The CDR3 length is 21 residues. The chain's CDR3 is CSARVGSAGTSGRSSYNEQFF. DNA for the CDR3: TGCAGTGCTAGAGTAGGGTCTGCGGGAACTAGCGGCCGAAGCTCCTACAATGAGCAGTTCTTC.

In this sample, this clonotype turned up many times. The chain uses TRBV7-2 and TRBJ2-7, with D perhaps matching TRBD1 or TRBD2 (5 bases each). Trimming removed 5 bases from V and 4 bases from J, with 15 bases in between. Looked up from germline, CDR1 is SGHTA and CDR2 is FQGNSA. There are 14 residues in the CDR3. The DNA for the CDR3 is TGTGCCAGCAGCCCGGGGACCCCACCTTACGAGCAGTACTTC. It codes for CASSPGTPPYEQYF.

This clonotype was seen at least ten times. This chain uses TRBV5-1 with TRBJ2-1; maybe TRBD2 (6 bases). The CDR3 contains 14 residues. CDR1 and CDR2 from the germline V gene are SGHRS and YFSETQ. With 5 bases removed from V and 5 bases from J, the gap between germline ends came to 14 bases. The CDR3 is CASSGGVRDNEQFF. The CDR3 nucleotides read TGCGCCAGCAGTGGCGGGGTAAGAGACAATGAGCAGTTCTTC. Together with reference TRBV5-1 and TRBJ2-1, the CDR3 gives the full variable domain: KAGVTQTPRYLIKTRGQQVTLSCSPISGHRSVSWYQQTPGQGLQFLFEYFSETQRNKGNFPGRFSGRQFSNSRSEMNVSTLELGDSALYLCASSGGVRDNEQFFGPGTRLTVL.

In this sample, this clonotype turned up many times. The chain has TRBV30 and TRBJ2-1; 8 bases are a match to TRBD1. This CDR3 comprises 13 residues. The V and J ends lost 3 bases and 6 bases, in that order; junction bases with no gene match: 4. Germline V gene data show CDR1 as GTSNPN and CDR2 as SVGIG (reference sequence). DNA of the CDR3: TGTGCCTGGAGACGGACAGGGAGCAATGAGCAGTTCTTC. Encoded protein: CAWRRTGSNEQFF.